The 30 T cell receptor beta chains below all came from one sample that was sequenced in a study of blood T cell repertoires in COVID-19. TCRdb's table, derived via immunoSEQ multiplex PCR, lists solely in-frame clones and lacks some. Here the sample spans about 300,000 clones, roughly 91% being singletons. Sequences were obtained from peripheral blood. These receptors originate from a woman between 25 and 40 years old with COVID-19, enrolled during active disease.

The chain joins TRBV28 to TRBJ1-2; no clear D gene. The CDR3 runs 12 residues. Trimming removed 4 bases at V and 5 bases at J, with 8 bases between. The germline V gene encodes CDR1 MDHEN and CDR2 SYDVKM. The CDR3 region has the DNA TGTGCCAGCAGTTCTATAAAGTATGGCTACACCTTC. Residues: CASSSIKYGYTF.

The rearrangement uses TRBV5-6 and TRBJ2-3; no clear D. The CDR3 loop spans 14 amino acids. Trimming removed 1 base from V and 2 bases from J, with 8 bases in between. Germline values: CDR1 SGHDT, CDR2 YYEEEE. CDR3 region: CASSLTADTDTQYF. In DNA form, the CDR3 reads TGTGCCAGCAGCTTGACAGCCGACACAGATACGCAGTATTTT.

The rearrangement links TRBV7-2 to TRBJ1-6; 11 nucleotides agree with TRBD1. CDR1 is SGHTA, CDR2 FQGNSA, per germline. This CDR3 region has 17 residues. Trimming at V came to 1 base and at J to 10 bases, leaving 9 bases not matched to a gene. The DNA for the CDR3 is TGTGCCAGCAGCTTAGGGTTGCCCGGGACAGGGGGATCACCCCTCCACTTT. Translating gives CASSLGLPGTGGSPLHF.

The chain carries TRBV2 and TRBJ2-1; the D gene is possibly TRBD1 (7 bases). The germline V gene has CDR1 SNHLY and CDR2 FYNNEI. The CDR3 sequence is 15 residues long. V shed 3 bases and J shed 5 bases, with 14 bases lying between them. CDR3 amino acids: CASSDGGGGDNEQFF. CDR3 coding DNA: TGTGCCAGCAGTGATGGAGGGGGCGGTGACAATGAGCAGTTCTTC.

The rearrangement uses TRBV28 and TRBJ1-1, with 8 positions matching TRBD1. Germline values: CDR1 MDHEN, CDR2 SYDVKM. The CDR3 is 14 amino acids. The V segment lost 5 bases and the J segment 8 bases; nucleotides outside the gene matches: 10. In DNA, the CDR3 is TGTGCCAGCAGTCCTAGGACAGGGATCGAAGAAGCTTTCTTT. Residues: CASSPRTGIEEAFF.

The chain joins TRBV4-1 to TRBJ1-4, with 9 bases that match TRBD1. Germline V gene sequence: CDR1 MGHRA, CDR2 YSYEKL. This CDR3 comprises 15 residues. The V gene end was trimmed by 2 bases and the J gene end by 7 bases; junction bases not matched to a gene: 5. The chain's CDR3 is CASSQTGTGSEKLFF. DNA for the CDR3: TGCGCCAGCAGCCAAACCGGGACAGGGAGTGAAAAACTGTTTTTT.

The genes are TRBV27 and TRBJ2-7; TRBD2 aligns across 8 bases. This CDR3 contains 16 residues. CDR1 MNHEY and CDR2 SMNVEV come from the germline V gene (reference sequence). V shed 2 bases and J 3 bases; nucleotides not matched to a gene: 9. CDR3 nucleotide sequence: TGTGCCAGCAGTTTAGTCGGGGGGGGATTGGGCTACGAGCAGTACGTC. It yields the protein CASSLVGGGLGYEQYV.

The chain combines TRBV11-3 with TRBJ1-2; D is unclear. V lost 1 base and J 4 bases, leaving 10 bases between the germline ends. Per the germline V gene, CDR1 is SGHNT and CDR2 is YENEEA. CDR3 length equals 14 residues. CDR3 loop: CASSLGMTGYGYTF. Here the CDR3 DNA reads TGTGCCAGCAGCTTAGGTATGACTGGCTATGGCTACACCTTC.

This chain joins TRBV21-1 and TRBJ2-1; the table calls TRBD1, which could not be checked here. TRBV21-1 is a known pseudogene. The CDR3 spans 10 residues. The DNA of the CDR3 is TGTCGGAAGGGGGTGAATGAGCAGTTCTTC. As protein: CRKGVNEQFF.

The chain is built from TRBV13 and TRBJ1-1; D call uncertain. Germline values: CDR1 PRHDT, CDR2 FYEKMQ (reference sequence). V shed 7 bases and J shed 5 bases, with 17 bases lying between them. The CDR3 sequence is 14 residues long. The CDR3 DNA follows: TGTGCCAGCACCTCGGGGTGGGGAAAAACTGAAGCTTTCTTT. The encoded protein is CASTSGWGKTEAFF.

The table lists this clone with a few counts. The genes are TRBV7-6 and TRBJ1-5, with 8 bases lining up with TRBD1. With V trimmed by 5 bases and J by 2 bases, 8 bases remained unmatched. Germline-derived CDR1 and CDR2 are SGHVS and FNYEAQ. The CDR3 is 16 residues long. The CDR3 protein is CASSPRQGSGNQPQHF. CDR3 DNA: TGTGCCAGCAGCCCCCGACAGGGGTCGGGCAATCAGCCCCAGCATTTT.

This sequence joins TRBV9 and TRBJ1-2, with 7 positions matching TRBD1. Germline V gene lookup returns CDR1 SGDLS and CDR2 YYNGEE. Trimming took 4 bases from V and 8 from J; bases not matched to a gene: 11. The length of the CDR3 is 14 residues. DNA of the CDR3: TGTGCCAGCAGCTCAACGACAGGGAGCAACGGCTACACCTTC. It translates to CASSSTTGSNGYTF.

V usage is TRBV20-1 and J usage is TRBJ2-3; 8 bases agree with TRBD2. Germline-derived CDR1 and CDR2 are DFQATT and SNEGSKA (reference sequence). CDR3 length: 15 residues. V lost 3 bases and J lost 6; bases outside the gene matches: 11. The CDR3 nucleotides read TGCAGTGCTAGTTCTCCGAGCGGGGGTGAGGATACGCAGTATTTT. Translation: CSASSPSGGEDTQYF.

V and J are TRBV12-3 or TRBV12-4 and TRBJ1-5, with D perhaps TRBD1 (5 bases). This CDR3 has 13 amino acids. The V and J ends lost 9 bases and 5 bases respectively, with 14 bases between them. The CDR3 here is CASSGGNDQPQHF. CDR3 in DNA: TGTGCCAGTAGCGGGGGAAACGATCAGCCCCAGCATTTT.

The chain recombines TRBV19 with TRBJ1-3; 9 bases are a match to TRBD1. The CDR3 loop spans 14 amino acids. CDR1 and CDR2 from the germline V gene are LNHDA and SQIVND (reference sequence). J gave up 3 bases and V 6 bases, and 3 bases lay outside the gene matches. The CDR3 sequence: CASRRDRVGNTIYF. The DNA for the CDR3 is TGTGCCAGTAGGCGGGACAGGGTTGGAAACACCATATATTTT.

CDR3 coding DNA: TGTGCCAGCAGTTGGGCACCGAATCAGCCCCAGCATTTT. This sequence encodes CASSWAPNQPQHF. The rearrangement joins TRBV12-3 or TRBV12-4 to TRBJ1-5; D call uncertain. Trimming removed 4 bases from V and 4 bases from J, with 8 bases in between. The CDR3 length is 13 residues.

This chain links TRBV6-1 with TRBJ2-7; D is unclear. V was cut by 0 bases and J by 6 bases, with 9 bases left in between. Per germline, CDR1 MNHNS and CDR2 SASEGT. The CDR3 totals 13 residues. CDR3: CASSEALRSEQYV. CDR3 nucleotides: TGTGCCAGCAGTGAAGCCCTTCGGAGCGAGCAGTACGTC.

This clone was counted once. The chain carries TRBV12-3 or TRBV12-4 and TRBJ2-2; D uncertain. The length of the CDR3 is 13 residues. V lost 3 bases and J 9 bases, leaving 11 bases between the germline ends. CDR3 loop: CASSFPGNRELFF. CDR3 nucleotide sequence: TGTGCCAGCAGTTTCCCGGGTAACCGGGAGCTGTTTTTT.

CDR3 region: CASSLGQHYNEQFF. The CDR3 region has the DNA TGCGCCAGCAGCTTGGGACAACACTACAATGAGCAGTTCTTC. This chain links TRBV5-1 with TRBJ2-1; no clear D. Deletions cut 0 bases from V and 3 bases from J, with 7 bases between. Germline V gives CDR1 SGHRS, CDR2 YFSETQ. This CDR3 is built from 14 residues.

Only one count was recorded for this clone. V and J are TRBV7-6 and TRBJ2-1; 7 bases are a match to TRBD2. Trimming took 1 base from V and 8 from J; bases not matched to a gene: 8. Germline CDR1 SGHVS, CDR2 FNYEAQ. The CDR3 loop spans 15 amino acids. The CDR3 DNA sequence: TGTGCCAGCAGCTTAGAGTCCGGCGGGAGTTATGAGCAGTTCTTC. It codes for CASSLESGGSYEQFF.

The genes are TRBV27 and TRBJ1-5, with D maybe TRBD1 (5 bases). The V and J ends lost 5 bases and 5 bases respectively, with 13 bases between them. Germline assignment: CDR1 MNHEY and CDR2 SMNVEV (reference sequence). The CDR3 length is 14 residues. CDR3 loop: CASSATRQYQPQHF. CDR3 DNA: TGTGCCAGCAGTGCTACCCGACAGTATCAGCCCCAGCATTTT.

V gene TRBV15 combines with J gene TRBJ1-2; TRBD1 aligns across 7 bases. The CDR3 has 14 residues. V gave up 1 base and J gave up 4 bases; unmatched junction bases: 3. CDR1 and CDR2 from the germline V gene are LNHNV and YYDKDF (reference sequence). Here the CDR3 reads CATSRGGQPYGYTF. In nucleotides, the CDR3 is TGTGCCACCAGCAGAGGGGGACAGCCCTATGGCTACACCTTC.

For the CDR3, the DNA is TGTGCCAGCAGCCTAACAGGGATCAATCAGCCCCAGCATTTT. It is translated as CASSLTGINQPQHF. The rearrangement joins TRBV3-1 (or the pseudogene TRBV3-2) to TRBJ1-5; tentatively, D is TRBD1 (6 bases). CDR3 length: 14 residues. In germline, CDR1 is LGHDT, CDR2 YNNKEL (reference sequence). With 4 bases removed from V and 3 bases from J, the gap between germline ends came to 10 bases.

The chain uses TRBV5-6 and TRBJ2-5; tentatively, D is TRBD2 (7 bases). The germline V gene has CDR1 SGHDT and CDR2 YYEEEE. The CDR3 has 18 residues. V dropped 3 bases and J dropped 0 bases, with 21 bases sitting between them. The CDR3 reads CASSSGDRRGPYQETQYF. CDR3 nucleotide sequence: TGTGCCAGCAGCTCTGGAGATCGGCGGGGGCCGTACCAAGAGACCCAGTACTTC.

This rearrangement joins TRBV5-5 to TRBJ1-4; TRBD1 might be the D (6 bases). Trimming stripped 2 bases from V and 8 bases from J, with 13 bases between. The germline CDR1 and CDR2 sequences are SGHKS and YYEKEE (reference sequence). This CDR3 comprises 14 residues. The CDR3 protein is CASSFGTPGEKLFF. CDR3 DNA sequence: TGTGCCAGCAGCTTCGGGACACCGGGAGAAAAACTGTTTTTT.

This chain uses TRBV30 with TRBJ2-1; 8 nucleotides agree with TRBD1. V lost 1 base to trimming and J lost 7 bases; unmatched junction nucleotides: 3. This CDR3 is 13 amino acids long. The germline V gene encodes CDR1 GTSNPN and CDR2 SVGIG (reference sequence). The DNA of the CDR3 is TGTGCCTGGAGTGGGGACAGGTGGAATGAGCAGTTCTTC. This translates into CAWSGDRWNEQFF.

The chain joins TRBV11-2 to TRBJ2-3; 8 bases are shared with TRBD2. CDR3 length equals 18 residues. Germline loops: CDR1 SGHAT, CDR2 FQNNGV. J lost 2 bases, V lost 5 bases, and 15 bases had no gene match. This CDR3 is CASSPVRGGRPHTDTQYF. The CDR3 DNA reads TGTGCCAGCAGCCCCGTCCGGGGGGGGAGACCGCACACAGATACGCAGTATTTT.

The chain joins TRBV2 to TRBJ1-2; D not resolved. Per the germline V gene, CDR1 is SNHLY and CDR2 is FYNNEI. The CDR3 has 17 residues. V was trimmed by 2 bases and J by 5 bases, leaving 21 bases between them. The CDR3, as DNA: TGTGCCAGCAGTGAATTCTTGGCCCTCCAAACCAAATATGGCTACACCTTC. The encoded protein is CASSEFLALQTKYGYTF.

This sequence joins TRBV7-2 and TRBJ2-3, with D possibly being TRBD1 (6 bases). The ends were cut back, 7 bases at V and 5 bases at J, with 19 bases in the middle. The germline V gene has CDR1 SGHTA and CDR2 FQGNSA. This CDR3 comprises 15 residues. CDR3 amino acids: CASTLTGARGDTQYF. CDR3 DNA sequence: TGTGCCAGCACCTTGACAGGAGCGCGCGGAGATACGCAGTATTTT.

The chain links TRBV7-8 to TRBJ1-5; no clear D. The germline V and J ends were trimmed by 0 bases and 0 bases, with 9 bases remaining between them. This CDR3 spans 16 amino acids. Germline CDR1 SGHVS, CDR2 FQNEAQ. CDR3 nucleotides: TGTGCCAGCAGCTTAGCCAGACATATTAGCAATCAGCCCCAGCATTTT. It encodes CASSLARHISNQPQHF.